Here is one TCR beta chain with its context. In the authors' methods: From reference gene primer amplification, estimates of nucleated cell counts were derived. The data were produced by immunoSEQ multiplex PCR, yet TCRdb's version contains in-frame clones alone and is incomplete. V, J and clone size derive from that table, while D and trimming were established from the DNA sequence. The sample lists 200,000 to 300,000 clones; 80% to 90% were seen once. Trimming shortened V by 1 base and J by 0 bases, and 13 bases separated the two germline ends. The CDR3 is 17 amino acids. From germline, CDR1 is SEHNR and CDR2 FQNEAQ (reference sequence). This sample is part of a study of blood T cell repertoires in COVID-19.

This clonotype was obtained from a man in his 60s with acute or convalescent COVID-19. The V and J genes are TRBV7-9 and TRBJ2-1; D not resolved. Sequencing was carried out using peripheral blood. The CDR3 nucleotides read TGTGCCAGCAGCTTAGTTCACGGGTTCAGCTCCTACAATGAGCAGTTCTTC. Protein product: CASSLVHGFSSYNEQFF.